Sequencing of this T cell receptor (beta chain) was carried out in a study of blood T cell repertoires in COVID-19. Study context: Donors in the United States, Italy and Spain gave samples during acute or convalescent COVID-19.

The junction had 8 bases not matched to a gene; V was cut back by 4 bases and J by 4 bases. The V gene's germline CDR1 is SGHRS and CDR2 YFSETQ. The CDR3 contains 15 residues. This clone was detected only a few times. The assay was immunoSEQ multiplex PCR, and TCRdb's table has in-frame clones only and misses some. This table has 260,000 or so clones, roughly 90% appearing once. Sequencing was carried out using peripheral blood. The sequence derives from a human donor in a cohort sampled during active COVID-19. The V gene is TRBV5-1, the J gene TRBJ1-1; 9 bases fit TRBD1. The CDR3 sequence: CASSKQDRGGTEAFF. The CDR3 DNA reads TGCGCCAGCAGCAAACAGGACAGGGGTGGCACTGAAGCTTTCTTT.